This T cell receptor beta chain stems from a study of T cells in localized non-small cell lung cancer. Study observations and caveats: Higher blood T cell density went with longer overall survival. Multi-region tumor sequencing was not done, so intratumor heterogeneity could not be excluded. Appearances in adjacent lung were noted for a median roughly 50 of the top 100 tumor clones. Clonality peaked in uninvolved adjacent lung rather than tumor.

Profiling relied on immunoSEQ multiplex PCR, and the TCRdb table lists in-frame clones only, not all of them. The sample lists tens of thousands of clones; 85% to 95% were seen once. As regards this clone: Its antigen is still unknown.

Sequences were derived from peripheral blood, sampled before any cancer treatment. The sequence came from a woman aged 35 to 69 with stage I lung adenocarcinoma.

Written as DNA, the CDR3 is TGTGCCAGCAGTTTTGCGGGTCCCAGCAATCAGCCCCAGCATTTT. This translates into CASSFAGPSNQPQHF. This chain joins TRBV28 and TRBJ1-5; D not certain. This CDR3 has 15 residues. Germline values: CDR1 MDHEN, CDR2 SYDVKM. Trimming cost V 3 bases and J 1 base, with 10 bases left between them.